This TCR beta chain is from a study of technical replicates of blood from several donors. V dropped 0 bases and J dropped 2; count of bases not matched to a gene: 0. Germline lookup yields CDR1 MGHRA and CDR2 YSYEKL. CDR3 length equals 15 residues. Sequencing used immunoSEQ multiplex PCR; TCRdb keeps in-frame clones, though not all of them. Counted here are 60,000 to 85,000 clones, 95% to 97% occurring once; the ten biggest clones make up approximately 0.2%. The TCR comes from a human donor in good health. V usage is TRBV4-1 and J usage is TRBJ2-7; 11 bases map to TRBD2. The sequenced sample consisted of T cells isolated from PBMCs. The DNA for the CDR3 is TGCGCCAGCAGCCAAGAGACTAGCGGGGCCTACGAGCAGTACTTC. Residues: CASSQETSGAYEQYF.